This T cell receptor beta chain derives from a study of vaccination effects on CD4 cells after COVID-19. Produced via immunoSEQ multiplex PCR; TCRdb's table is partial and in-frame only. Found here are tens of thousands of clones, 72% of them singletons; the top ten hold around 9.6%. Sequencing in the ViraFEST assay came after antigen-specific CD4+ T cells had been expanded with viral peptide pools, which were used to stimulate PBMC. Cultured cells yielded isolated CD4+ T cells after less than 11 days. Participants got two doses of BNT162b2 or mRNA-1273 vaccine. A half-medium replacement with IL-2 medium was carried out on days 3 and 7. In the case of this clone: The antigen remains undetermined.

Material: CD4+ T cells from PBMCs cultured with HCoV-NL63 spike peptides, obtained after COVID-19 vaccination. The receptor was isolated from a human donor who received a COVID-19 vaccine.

The CDR3 region has the DNA TGTGCCAGCAGCAAAATTCGACAGGTCCCCCAGCCCCAGCATTTT. Its protein is CASSKIRQVPQPQHF. The chain joins TRBV21-1 to TRBJ1-5; TRBD1 is the table's D call and was not checked against the DNA. TRBV21-1 is shown as a pseudogene. The CDR3 loop spans 15 amino acids.